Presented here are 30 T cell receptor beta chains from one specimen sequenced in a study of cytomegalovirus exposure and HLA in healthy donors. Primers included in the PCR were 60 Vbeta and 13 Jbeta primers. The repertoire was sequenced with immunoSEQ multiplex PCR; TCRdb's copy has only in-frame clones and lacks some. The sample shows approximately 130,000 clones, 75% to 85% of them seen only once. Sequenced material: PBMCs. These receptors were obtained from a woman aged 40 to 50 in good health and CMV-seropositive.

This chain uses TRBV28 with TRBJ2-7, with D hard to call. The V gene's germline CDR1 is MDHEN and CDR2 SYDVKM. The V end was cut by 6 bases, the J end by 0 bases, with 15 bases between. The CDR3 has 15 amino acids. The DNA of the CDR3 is TGTGCCAGCAGCCCCCAGTCCCCTAGCTCCTACGAGCAGTACTTC. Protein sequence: CASSPQSPSSYEQYF.

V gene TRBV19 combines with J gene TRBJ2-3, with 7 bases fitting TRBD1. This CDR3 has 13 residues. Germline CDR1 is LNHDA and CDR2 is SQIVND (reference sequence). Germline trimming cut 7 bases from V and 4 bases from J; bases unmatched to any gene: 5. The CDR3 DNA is TGTGCCAGTATAGACAGGGCAGCAGATACGCAGTATTTT. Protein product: CASIDRAADTQYF.

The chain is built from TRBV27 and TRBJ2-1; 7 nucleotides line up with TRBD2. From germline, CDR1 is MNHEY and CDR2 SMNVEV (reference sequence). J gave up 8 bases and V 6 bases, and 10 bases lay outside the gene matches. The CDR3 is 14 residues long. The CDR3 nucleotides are TGTGCCAGCAGCCGGGGGGAGGTTCTCTATGAGCAGTTCTTC. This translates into CASSRGEVLYEQFF.

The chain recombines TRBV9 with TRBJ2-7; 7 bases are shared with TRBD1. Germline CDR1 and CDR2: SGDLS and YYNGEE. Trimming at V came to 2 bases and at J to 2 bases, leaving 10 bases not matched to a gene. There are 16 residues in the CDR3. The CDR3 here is CASSVGTGANAYEQYF. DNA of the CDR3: TGTGCCAGCAGCGTCGGAACAGGGGCGAATGCCTACGAGCAGTACTTC.

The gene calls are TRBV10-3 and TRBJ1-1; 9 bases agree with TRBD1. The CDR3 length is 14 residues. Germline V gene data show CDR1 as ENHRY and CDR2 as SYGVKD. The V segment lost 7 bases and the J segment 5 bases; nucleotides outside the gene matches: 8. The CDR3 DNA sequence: TGTGCCATCACCTCCGGGACAGGGTGGACTGAAGCTTTCTTT. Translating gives CAITSGTGWTEAFF.

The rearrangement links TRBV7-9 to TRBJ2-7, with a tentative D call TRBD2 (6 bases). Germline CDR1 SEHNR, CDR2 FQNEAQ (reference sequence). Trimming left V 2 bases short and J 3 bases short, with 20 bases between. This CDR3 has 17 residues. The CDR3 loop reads CASSLFPGGTSNYEQYF. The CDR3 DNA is TGTGCCAGCAGCTTATTTCCTGGGGGGACTTCTAACTACGAGCAGTACTTC.

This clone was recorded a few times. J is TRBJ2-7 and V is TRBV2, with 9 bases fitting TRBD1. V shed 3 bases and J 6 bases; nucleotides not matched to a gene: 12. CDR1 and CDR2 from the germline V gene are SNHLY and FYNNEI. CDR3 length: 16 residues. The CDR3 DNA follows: TGTGCCAGCAGTGAGTTTCTCCCGGGACAGGGTAGCGAGCAGTACTTC. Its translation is CASSEFLPGQGSEQYF.

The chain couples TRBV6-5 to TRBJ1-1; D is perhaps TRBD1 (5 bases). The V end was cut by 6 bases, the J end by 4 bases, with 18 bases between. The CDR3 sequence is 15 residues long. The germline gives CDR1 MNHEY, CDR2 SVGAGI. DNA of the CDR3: TGTGCCAGCAGAACAGACCAGGGCCTGGGCACTGAAGCTTTCTTT. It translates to CASRTDQGLGTEAFF.

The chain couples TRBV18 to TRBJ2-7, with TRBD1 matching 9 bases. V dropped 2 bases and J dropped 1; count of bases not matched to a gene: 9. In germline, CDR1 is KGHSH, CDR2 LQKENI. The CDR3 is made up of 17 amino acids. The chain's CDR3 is CASSPYILGQGSYEQYF. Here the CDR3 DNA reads TGTGCCAGCTCACCATATATACTCGGACAGGGGTCCTACGAGCAGTACTTC.

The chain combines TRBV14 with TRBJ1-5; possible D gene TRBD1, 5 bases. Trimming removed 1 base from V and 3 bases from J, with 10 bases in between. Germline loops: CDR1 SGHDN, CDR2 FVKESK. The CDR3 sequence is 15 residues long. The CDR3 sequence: CASSQGGAPNQPQHF. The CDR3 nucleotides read TGTGCCAGCAGCCAAGGTGGGGCCCCCAATCAGCCCCAGCATTTT.

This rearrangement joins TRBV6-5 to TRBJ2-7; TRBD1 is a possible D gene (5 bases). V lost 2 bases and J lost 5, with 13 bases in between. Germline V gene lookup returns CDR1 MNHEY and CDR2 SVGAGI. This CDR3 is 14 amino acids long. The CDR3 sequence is CASSYGQGWDEQYF. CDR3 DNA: TGTGCCAGCAGTTACGGCCAGGGATGGGACGAGCAGTACTTC.

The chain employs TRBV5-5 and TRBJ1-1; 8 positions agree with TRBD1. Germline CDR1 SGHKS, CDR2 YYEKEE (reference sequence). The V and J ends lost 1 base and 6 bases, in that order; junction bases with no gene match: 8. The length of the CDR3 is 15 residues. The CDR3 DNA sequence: TGTGCCAGCAGCTTGTTTGCAGGGGGCGCCGCTGAAGCTTTCTTT. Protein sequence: CASSLFAGGAAEAFF.

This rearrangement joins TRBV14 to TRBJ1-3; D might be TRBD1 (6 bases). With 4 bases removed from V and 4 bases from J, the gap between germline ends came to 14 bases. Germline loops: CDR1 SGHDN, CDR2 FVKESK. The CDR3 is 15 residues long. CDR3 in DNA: TGTGCCAGCAGCCGTCAGGGGTTGGAAGGAAACACCATATATTTT. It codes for CASSRQGLEGNTIYF.

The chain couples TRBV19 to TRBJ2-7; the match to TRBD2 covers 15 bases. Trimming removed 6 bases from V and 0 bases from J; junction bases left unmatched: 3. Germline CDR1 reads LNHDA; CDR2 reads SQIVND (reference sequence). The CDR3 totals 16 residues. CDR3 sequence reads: CASRGLAGGDSYEQYF. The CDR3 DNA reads TGTGCCAGTAGAGGACTAGCGGGGGGGGACTCCTACGAGCAGTACTTC.

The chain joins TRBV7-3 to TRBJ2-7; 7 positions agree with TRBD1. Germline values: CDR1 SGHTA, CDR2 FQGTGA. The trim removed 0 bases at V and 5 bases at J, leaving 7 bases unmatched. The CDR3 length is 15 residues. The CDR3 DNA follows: TGTGCCAGCAGCTTAACAGGGGGCACCGGTGACGAGCAGTACTTC. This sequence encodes CASSLTGGTGDEQYF.

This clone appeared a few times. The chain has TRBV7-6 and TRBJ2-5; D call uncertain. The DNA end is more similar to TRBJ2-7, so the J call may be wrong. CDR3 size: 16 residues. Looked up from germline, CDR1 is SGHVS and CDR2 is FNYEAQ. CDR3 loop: CASSTIEWTDSYEQYF. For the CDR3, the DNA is TGTGCCAGCAGCACCATTGAGTGGACGGACTCCTACGAGCAGTACTTC.

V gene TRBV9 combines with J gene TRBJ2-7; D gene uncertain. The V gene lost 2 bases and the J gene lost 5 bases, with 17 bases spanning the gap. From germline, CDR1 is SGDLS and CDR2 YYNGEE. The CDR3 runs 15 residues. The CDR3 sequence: CASSVLGRGSDEQYF. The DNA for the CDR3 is TGTGCCAGCAGCGTTCTAGGTAGAGGAAGCGACGAGCAGTACTTC.

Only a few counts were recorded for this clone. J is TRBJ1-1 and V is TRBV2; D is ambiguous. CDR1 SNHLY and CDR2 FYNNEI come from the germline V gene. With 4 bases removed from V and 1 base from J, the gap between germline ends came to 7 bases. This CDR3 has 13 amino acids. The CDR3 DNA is TGTGCCAGCAGTGTTTCACAGAACACTGAAGCTTTCTTT. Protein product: CASSVSQNTEAFF.

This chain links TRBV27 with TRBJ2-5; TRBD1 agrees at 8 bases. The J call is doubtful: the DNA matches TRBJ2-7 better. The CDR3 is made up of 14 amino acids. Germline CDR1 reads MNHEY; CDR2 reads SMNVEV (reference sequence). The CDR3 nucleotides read TGTGCCAGCAGTACGAGGACAGGGACCTACGAGCAGTACTTC. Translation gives CASSTRTGTYEQYF.

The CDR3 nucleotides are TGTGCCTGGAGTGTGACTAGCGGCGCCTACGAGCAGTACTTC. Translating gives CAWSVTSGAYEQYF. The V call is TRBV30, the J call TRBJ2-7, with 9 bases matching TRBD2. The length of the CDR3 is 14 residues. Germline CDR1 GTSNPN, CDR2 SVGIG (reference sequence). Trimming removed 0 bases from V and 2 bases from J; junction bases left unmatched: 2.

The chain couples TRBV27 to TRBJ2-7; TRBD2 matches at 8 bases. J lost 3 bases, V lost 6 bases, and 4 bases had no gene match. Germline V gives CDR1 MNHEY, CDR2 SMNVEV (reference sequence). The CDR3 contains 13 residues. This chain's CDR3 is CASSRTSGYEQYF. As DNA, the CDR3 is TGTGCCAGCAGCCGAACTAGCGGCTACGAGCAGTACTTC.

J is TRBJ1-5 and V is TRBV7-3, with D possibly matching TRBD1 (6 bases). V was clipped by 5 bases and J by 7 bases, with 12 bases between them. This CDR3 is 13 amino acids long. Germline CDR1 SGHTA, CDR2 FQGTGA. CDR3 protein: CASSPRTDQPQHF. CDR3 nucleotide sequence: TGTGCCAGCAGCCCACGGACAGACCAGCCCCAGCATTTT. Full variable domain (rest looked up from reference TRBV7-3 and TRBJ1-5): GAGVSQTPSNKVTEKGKYVELRCDPISGHTALYWYRQSLGQGPEFLIYFQGTGAADDSGLPNDRFFAVRPEGSVSTLKIQRTERGDSAVYLCASSPRTDQPQHFGDGTRLSIL.

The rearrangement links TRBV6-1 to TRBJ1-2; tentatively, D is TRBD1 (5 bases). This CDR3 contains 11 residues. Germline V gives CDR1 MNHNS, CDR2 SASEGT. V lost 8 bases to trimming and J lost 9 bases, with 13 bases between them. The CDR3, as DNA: TGTGCCAGCGGTGCAGGGTGGAGCTACACCTTC. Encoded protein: CASGAGWSYTF.

CDR3 sequence (DNA): TGTGCCAGCAGTAACAACCGGGACAGGGTACGCGAGCAGTACTTC. It codes for CASSNNRDRVREQYF. The chain employs TRBV6-5 and TRBJ2-7, with TRBD1 identical over 9 bases. CDR1 is MNHEY and CDR2 is SVGAGI in the germline V gene. The CDR3 runs to 15 residues. The ends lost 5 bases at V and 6 bases at J; junction bases unmatched: 11.

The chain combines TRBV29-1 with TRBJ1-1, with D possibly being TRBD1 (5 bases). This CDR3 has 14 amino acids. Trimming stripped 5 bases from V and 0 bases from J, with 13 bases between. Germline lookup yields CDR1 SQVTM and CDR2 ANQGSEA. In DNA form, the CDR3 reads TGCAGCGTTCGGGGGAAGGGAATGAACACTGAAGCTTTCTTT. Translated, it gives CSVRGKGMNTEAFF.

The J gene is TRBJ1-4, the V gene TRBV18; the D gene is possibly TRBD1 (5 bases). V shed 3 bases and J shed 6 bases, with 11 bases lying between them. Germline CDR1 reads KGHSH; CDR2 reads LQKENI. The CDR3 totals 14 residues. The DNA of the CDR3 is TGTGCCAGCTCACCGGGGCAGGGCTATGAAAAACTGTTTTTT. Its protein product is CASSPGQGYEKLFF.

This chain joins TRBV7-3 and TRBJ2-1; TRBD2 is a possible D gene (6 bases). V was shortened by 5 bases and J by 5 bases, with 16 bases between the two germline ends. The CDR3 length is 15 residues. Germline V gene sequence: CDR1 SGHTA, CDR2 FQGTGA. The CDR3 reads CASSPDPGLNNEQFF. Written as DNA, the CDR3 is TGTGCCAGCAGCCCTGATCCGGGACTTAACAATGAGCAGTTCTTC.

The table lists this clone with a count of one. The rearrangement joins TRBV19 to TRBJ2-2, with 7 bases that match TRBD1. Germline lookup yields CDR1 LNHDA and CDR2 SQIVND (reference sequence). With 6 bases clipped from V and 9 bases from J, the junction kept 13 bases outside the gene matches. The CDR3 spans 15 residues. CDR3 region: CASRGIKQGSRELFF. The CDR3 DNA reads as TGTGCCAGTAGGGGTATTAAACAGGGGTCCCGGGAGCTGTTTTTT.

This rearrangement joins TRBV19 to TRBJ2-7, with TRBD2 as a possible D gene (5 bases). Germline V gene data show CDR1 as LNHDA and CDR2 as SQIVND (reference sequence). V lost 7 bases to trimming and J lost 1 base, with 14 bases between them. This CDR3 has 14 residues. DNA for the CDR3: TGTGCCAGTACCCCAGGACTCCATTCCTACGAGCAGTACTTC. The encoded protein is CASTPGLHSYEQYF. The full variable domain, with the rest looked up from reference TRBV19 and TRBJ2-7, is DGGITQSPKYLFRKEGQNVTLSCEQNLNHDAMYWYRQDPGQGLRLIYYSQIVNDFQKGDIAEGYSVSREKKESFPLTVTSAQKNPTAFYLCASTPGLHSYEQYFGPGTRLTVT.

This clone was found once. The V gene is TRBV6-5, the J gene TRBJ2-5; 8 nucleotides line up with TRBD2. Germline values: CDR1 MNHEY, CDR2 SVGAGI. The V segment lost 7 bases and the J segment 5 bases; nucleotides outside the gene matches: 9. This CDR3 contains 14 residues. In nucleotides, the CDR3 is TGTGCCAGCACGATAGACGGGGGGGTCGAGACCCAGTACTTC. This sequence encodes CASTIDGGVETQYF.